The entry that follows covers one TCR beta chain sequence. This specimen belongs to a study of technical replicates of blood from a few donors. This CDR3 comprises 13 residues. Germline V gene lookup returns CDR1 LNHDA and CDR2 SQIVND (reference sequence). V lost 3 bases to trimming and J lost 3 bases, with 9 bases between them. Sequenced by immunoSEQ multiplex PCR; TCRdb stores in-frame clones only, minus some. The sample records around 92,000 clones, approximately 95% being singletons. The sequence was collected from a human donor in good health. V is TRBV19 and J is TRBJ2-7; unclear D gene. Sequenced sample: T cells isolated from PBMCs. This CDR3 reads CASSIWPRYEQYF. The DNA for the CDR3 is TGTGCCAGTAGTATTTGGCCCCGCTACGAGCAGTACTTC.